Sequencing of this T cell receptor beta chain was carried out in a study of regulatory T cells in long-lasting Graves disease. In building TCR beta libraries, iRepertoire HTBI primers were used together with Arm-PCR of CDR3 regions. Each CDR3 protein is one row after TCRdb ran MiXCR on the multiplex PCR reads. The data contain about 470,000 distinct CDR3 sequences, about 22% of them singletons. Stated time point: persistent/refractory GD, antithyroid drugs over 5 years with positive TRAb. Construction of the TCR library relied on RNA isolated from PBMCs. A roughly 9-milliliter sample of peripheral blood was drawn into EDTA tubes. The source was peripheral blood mononuclear cells (PBMCs), collected when the disease was refractory, from a patient treated with antithyroid drugs. This receptor was identified in a female donor with Graves disease.

CDR3 coding DNA: TGTGCCAGCACCCGGGGGCGCGTGGCTAATGAAAAACTGTTTTTT. It codes for CASTRGRVANEKLFF. V and J are TRBV11-2 and TRBJ1-4; possibly TRBD1 for D (6 bases). Per germline, CDR1 SGHAT and CDR2 FQNNGV. V lost 7 bases, J lost 3 bases, and 15 bases lay in between. The CDR3 extends over 15 amino acids.